The 9 T cell receptor beta chains presented below share a single source sample, sequenced in a study of T cell responses to AZD1222 COVID-19 vaccine. Profiled with immunoSEQ multiplex PCR; TCRdb holds only in-frame clones, not every one. In the table there are 80,000 to 130,000 clones, approximately 87% of which are singletons. Here the sequenced sample was peripheral blood, taken on day 0 of AZD1222 vaccination. These receptors were taken from an adult in good health.

In its sample, this clone was seen once. The chain joins TRBV24-1 to TRBJ2-1, with D perhaps TRBD2 (6 bases). CDR1 and CDR2 (germline): KGHDR, SFDVKD. The CDR3 sequence is 16 residues long. V lost 5 bases and J lost 7, with 20 bases in between. The CDR3 DNA reads as TGTGCCACCAGTGTCCGAGGAAGGGGCGCGGGGAATGAGCAGTTCTTC. It specifies CATSVRGRGAGNEQFF.

The chain links TRBV9 to TRBJ1-3; no firm D call. Trimming removed 4 bases from V and 8 bases from J, with 16 bases in between. The CDR3 has 14 amino acids. The germline gives CDR1 SGDLS, CDR2 YYNGEE. CDR3 nucleotides: TGTGCCAGCAGCTTAGGAGACCGCTTTGACACCATATATTTT. It is translated as CASSLGDRFDTIYF.

The chain is built from TRBV2 and TRBJ1-2, with a tentative D call TRBD1 (5 bases). From germline, CDR1 is SNHLY and CDR2 FYNNEI. Trimming took 6 bases from V and 6 from J, leaving 14 bases between them. The CDR3 contains 13 residues. This CDR3 is CASSPRGTDGYTF. The CDR3 nucleotides are TGTGCCAGCAGCCCCCGGGGGACGGATGGCTACACCTTC.

J is TRBJ2-1 and V is TRBV6-5; 8 nucleotides line up with TRBD1. Trimming at V came to 8 bases and at J to 9 bases, leaving 15 bases not matched to a gene. Germline V CDR1 and CDR2: MNHEY, SVGAGI. The CDR3 contains 15 residues. The CDR3 loop reads CASGWGQGAVGEQFF. The CDR3 region has the DNA TGTGCCAGCGGCTGGGGGCAGGGGGCAGTGGGTGAGCAGTTCTTC.

The chain links TRBV6-5 to TRBJ2-4; D is ambiguous. Germline lookup yields CDR1 MNHEY and CDR2 SVGAGI. The V end was cut by 1 base, the J end by 0 bases, with 7 bases between. The CDR3 length is 15 residues. CDR3 protein: CASSYFALAKNIQYF. The DNA of the CDR3 is TGTGCCAGCAGTTACTTCGCGTTAGCCAAAAACATTCAGTACTTC.

This clone has just a few counts. V usage is TRBV11-3 and J usage is TRBJ1-6; no firm D call. This CDR3 contains 13 residues. The V end was cut by 3 bases, the J end by 8 bases, with 8 bases between. CDR1 is SGHNT and CDR2 is YENEEA in the germline V gene. The CDR3 protein is CASSFGRDSPLHF. CDR3 DNA: TGTGCCAGCAGCTTTGGGCGGGATTCACCCCTCCACTTT.

Regarding this clone: A junction end diverges from the germline sequence, so it may reflect a read error. This chain joins TRBV5-6 and TRBJ1-6, with TRBD1 as a possible D gene (5 bases). The CDR3 sequence is 13 residues long. Germline loops: CDR1 SGHDT, CDR2 YYEEEE. CDR3 amino acids: CASTLRGGSPLHF. CDR3 DNA: TGTGCCAGCACCTTGAGGGGCGGTTCACCCCTCCACTTT. Combining the CDR3 with reference TRBV5-6 and TRBJ1-6 gives the whole variable domain DAGVTQSPTHLIKTRGQQVTLRCSPKSGHDTVSWYQQALGQGPQFIFQYYEEEERQRGNFPDRFSGHQFPNYSSELNVNALLLGDSALYLCASTLRGGSPLHFGNGTRLTVT.

The CDR3: CASSQGVGGRGSGNEKLFF. CDR3 bases: TGCGCCAGCAGCCAAGGGGTTGGGGGGCGCGGGTCCGGAAATGAAAAACTGTTTTTT. The V and J genes are TRBV4-3 and TRBJ1-4, with D perhaps matching TRBD1 (6 bases). CDR3 size: 19 residues. Per the germline V gene, CDR1 is LGHNA and CDR2 is YSLEER. Trimming took 1 base from V and 5 from J, leaving 23 bases between them.

This clone is a singleton in its sample. This chain links TRBV3-1 (or the pseudogene TRBV3-2) with TRBJ2-5; no clear D. The CDR3 contains 14 residues. The V end was cut by 1 base, the J end by 3 bases, with 9 bases between. The germline V gene encodes CDR1 LGHDT and CDR2 YNNKEL (reference sequence). The DNA of the CDR3 is TGTGCCAGCAGCCAAGCACAACACGAAGAGACCCAGTACTTC. This gives the protein CASSQAQHEETQYF.